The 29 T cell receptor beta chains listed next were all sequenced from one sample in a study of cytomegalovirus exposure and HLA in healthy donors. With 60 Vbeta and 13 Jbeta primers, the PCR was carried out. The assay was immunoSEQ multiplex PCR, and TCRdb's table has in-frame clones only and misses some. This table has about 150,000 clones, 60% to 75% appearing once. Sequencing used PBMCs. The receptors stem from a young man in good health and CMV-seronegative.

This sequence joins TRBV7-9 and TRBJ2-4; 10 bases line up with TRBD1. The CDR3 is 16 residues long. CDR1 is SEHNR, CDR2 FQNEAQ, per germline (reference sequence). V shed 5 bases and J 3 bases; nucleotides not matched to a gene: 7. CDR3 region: CASSPAWDRGKNIQYF. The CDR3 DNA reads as TGTGCCAGCAGCCCCGCTTGGGACAGGGGCAAAAACATTCAGTACTTC. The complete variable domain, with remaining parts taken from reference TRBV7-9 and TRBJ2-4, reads DTGVSQNPRHKITKRGQNVTFRCDPISEHNRLYWYRQTLGQGPEFLTYFQNEAQLEKSRLLSDRFSAERPKGSFSTLEIQRTEQGDSAMYLCASSPAWDRGKNIQYFGAGTRLSVL.

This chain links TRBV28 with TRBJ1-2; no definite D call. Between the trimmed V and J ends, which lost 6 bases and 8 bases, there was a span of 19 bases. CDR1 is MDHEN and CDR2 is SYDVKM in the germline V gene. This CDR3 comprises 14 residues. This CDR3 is CASSTPVAAGGYTF. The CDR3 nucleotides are TGTGCCAGCAGCACCCCTGTGGCAGCGGGGGGCTACACCTTC.

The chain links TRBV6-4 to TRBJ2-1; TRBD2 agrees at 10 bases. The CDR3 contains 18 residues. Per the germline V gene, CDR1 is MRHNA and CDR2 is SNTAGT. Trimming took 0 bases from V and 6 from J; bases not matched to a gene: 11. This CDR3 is CASSDSWVAGGLTNEQFF. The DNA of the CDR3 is TGTGCCAGCAGTGACTCGTGGGTAGCGGGGGGCCTTACCAATGAGCAGTTCTTC.

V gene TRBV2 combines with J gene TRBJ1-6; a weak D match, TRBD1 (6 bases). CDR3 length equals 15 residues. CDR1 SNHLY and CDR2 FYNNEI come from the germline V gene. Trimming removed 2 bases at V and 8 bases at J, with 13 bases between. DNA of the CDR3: TGTGCCAGCAGTGAACAGGGGCAGGAGCATTCACCCCTCCACTTT. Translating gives CASSEQGQEHSPLHF.

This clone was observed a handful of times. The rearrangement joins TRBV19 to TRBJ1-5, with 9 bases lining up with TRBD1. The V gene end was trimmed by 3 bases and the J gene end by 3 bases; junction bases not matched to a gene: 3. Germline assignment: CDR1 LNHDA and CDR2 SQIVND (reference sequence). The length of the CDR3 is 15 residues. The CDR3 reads CASSITGGINQPQHF. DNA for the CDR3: TGTGCCAGTAGTATTACAGGGGGCATCAATCAGCCCCAGCATTTT.

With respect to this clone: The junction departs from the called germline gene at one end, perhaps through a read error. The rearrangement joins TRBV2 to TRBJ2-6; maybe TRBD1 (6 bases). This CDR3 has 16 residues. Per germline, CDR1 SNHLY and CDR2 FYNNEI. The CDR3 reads CASRVGQISGANGLTF. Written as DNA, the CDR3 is TGTGCCAGCAGGGTGGGACAAATCTCTGGGGCCAACGGCCTGACTTTC.

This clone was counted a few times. The CDR3 nucleotides read TGTGCCAGCAGTCTAGGGGGAGGGAACCACGAGCAGTACTTC. Protein: CASSLGGGNHEQYF. The rearrangement joins TRBV6-6 to TRBJ2-7; D is possibly TRBD2 (7 bases). Per the germline V gene, CDR1 is MNHNY and CDR2 is SVGAGI (reference sequence). This CDR3 is 14 amino acids long. The ends were cut back, 5 bases at V and 5 bases at J, with 16 bases in the middle.

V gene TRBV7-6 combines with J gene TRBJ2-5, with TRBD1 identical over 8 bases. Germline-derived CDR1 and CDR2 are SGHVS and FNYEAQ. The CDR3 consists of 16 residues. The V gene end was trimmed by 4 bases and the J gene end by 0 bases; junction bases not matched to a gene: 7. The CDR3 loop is CASSWTPTGDQETQYF. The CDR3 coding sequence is TGTGCCAGCAGCTGGACCCCGACAGGGGACCAAGAGACCCAGTACTTC.

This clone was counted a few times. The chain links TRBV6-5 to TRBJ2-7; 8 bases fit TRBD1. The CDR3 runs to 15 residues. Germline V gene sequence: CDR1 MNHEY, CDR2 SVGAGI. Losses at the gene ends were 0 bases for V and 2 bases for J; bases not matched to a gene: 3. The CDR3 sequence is CASSYSHRGAYEQYF. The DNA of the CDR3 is TGTGCCAGCAGTTACTCCCACAGGGGGGCCTACGAGCAGTACTTC.

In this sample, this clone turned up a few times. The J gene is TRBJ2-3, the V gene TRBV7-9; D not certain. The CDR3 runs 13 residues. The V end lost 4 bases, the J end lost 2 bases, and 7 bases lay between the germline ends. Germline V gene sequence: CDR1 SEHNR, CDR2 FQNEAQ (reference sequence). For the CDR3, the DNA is TGTGCCAGCAGCTCGCAGGCCACAGATACGCAGTATTTT. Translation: CASSSQATDTQYF.

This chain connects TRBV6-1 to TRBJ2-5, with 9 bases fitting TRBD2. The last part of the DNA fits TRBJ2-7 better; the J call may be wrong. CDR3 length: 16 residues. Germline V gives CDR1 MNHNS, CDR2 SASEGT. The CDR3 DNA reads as TGTGCCAGCAGTGCTCCCGCTAGCGGGGTCTCCTACGAGCAGTACTTC. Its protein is CASSAPASGVSYEQYF.

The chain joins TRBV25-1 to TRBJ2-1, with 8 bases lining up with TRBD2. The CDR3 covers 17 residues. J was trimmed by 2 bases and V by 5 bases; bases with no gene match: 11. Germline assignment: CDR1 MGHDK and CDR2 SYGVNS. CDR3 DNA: TGTGCCAGCAGTCTTCCTTACGGGGGGGCCACCTACAATGAGCAGTTCTTC. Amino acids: CASSLPYGGATYNEQFF.

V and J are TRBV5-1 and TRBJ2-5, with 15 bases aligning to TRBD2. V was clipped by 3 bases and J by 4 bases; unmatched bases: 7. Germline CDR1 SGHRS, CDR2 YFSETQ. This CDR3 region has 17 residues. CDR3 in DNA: TGCGCCAGCAGCTCCGGACTAGCGGGGGGGCCTGGAGAGACCCAGTACTTC. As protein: CASSSGLAGGPGETQYF. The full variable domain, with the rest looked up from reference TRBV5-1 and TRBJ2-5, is KAGVTQTPRYLIKTRGQQVTLSCSPISGHRSVSWYQQTPGQGLQFLFEYFSETQRNKGNFPGRFSGRQFSNSRSEMNVSTLELGDSALYLCASSSGLAGGPGETQYFGPGTRLLVL.

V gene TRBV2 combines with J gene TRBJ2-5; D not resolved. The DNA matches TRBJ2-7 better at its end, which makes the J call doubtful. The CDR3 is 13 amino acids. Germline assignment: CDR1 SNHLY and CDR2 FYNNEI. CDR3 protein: CASSQYYFYEQYF. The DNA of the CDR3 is TGTGCCAGCAGTCAATACTACTTTTACGAGCAGTACTTC.

The CDR3 bases are TGTGCCAGCAGCTTAGTCACAGGGGGCGCCGTAGGGACTGAAGCTTTCTTT. As protein: CASSLVTGGAVGTEAFF. The chain links TRBV7-9 to TRBJ1-1; 9 bases align to TRBD1. The germline V gene has CDR1 SEHNR and CDR2 FQNEAQ (reference sequence). This CDR3 has 17 residues. With 1 base clipped from V and 5 bases from J, the junction kept 11 bases outside the gene matches.

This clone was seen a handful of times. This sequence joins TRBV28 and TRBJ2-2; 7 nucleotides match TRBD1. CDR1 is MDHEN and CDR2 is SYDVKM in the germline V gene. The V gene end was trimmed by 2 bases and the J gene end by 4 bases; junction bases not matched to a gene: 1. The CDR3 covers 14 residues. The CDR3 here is CASSLTGATGELFF. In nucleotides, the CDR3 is TGTGCCAGCAGTTTAACAGGGGCCACCGGGGAGCTGTTTTTT. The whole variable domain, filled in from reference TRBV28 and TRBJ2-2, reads DVKVTQSSRYLVKRTGEKVFLECVQDMDHENMFWYRQDPGLGLRLIYFSYDVKMKEKGDIPEGYSVSREKKERFSLILESASTNQTSMYLCASSLTGATGELFFGEGSRLTVL.

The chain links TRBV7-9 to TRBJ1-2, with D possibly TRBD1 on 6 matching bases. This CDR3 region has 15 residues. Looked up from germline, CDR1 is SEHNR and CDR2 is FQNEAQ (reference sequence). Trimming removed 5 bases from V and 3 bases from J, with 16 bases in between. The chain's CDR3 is CASSPTGRVDYGYTF. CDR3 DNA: TGTGCCAGCAGCCCTACAGGGAGGGTGGACTATGGCTACACCTTC.

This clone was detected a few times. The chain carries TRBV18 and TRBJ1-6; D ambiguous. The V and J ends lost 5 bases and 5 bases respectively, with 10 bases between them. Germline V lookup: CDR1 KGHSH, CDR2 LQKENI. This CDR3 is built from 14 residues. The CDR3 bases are TGTGCCAGCTCAGGCCCAGGCGATAATTCACCCCTCCACTTT. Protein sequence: CASSGPGDNSPLHF.

The CDR3 protein is CASSETSGSPGGELFF. The CDR3 DNA follows: TGTGCCAGCAGTGAGACTAGCGGGAGTCCGGGCGGGGAGCTGTTTTTT. This chain uses TRBV2 with TRBJ2-2; 12 positions agree with TRBD2. V was clipped by 3 bases and J by 7 bases; unmatched bases: 6. This CDR3 has 16 residues. Germline CDR1 and CDR2: SNHLY and FYNNEI.

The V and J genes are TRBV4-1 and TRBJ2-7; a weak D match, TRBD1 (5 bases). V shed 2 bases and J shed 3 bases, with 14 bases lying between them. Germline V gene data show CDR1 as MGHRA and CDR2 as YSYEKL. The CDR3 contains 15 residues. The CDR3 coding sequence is TGCGCCAGCAGCCAATTATTAGAAAGGGGCTACGAGCAGTACTTC. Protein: CASSQLLERGYEQYF.

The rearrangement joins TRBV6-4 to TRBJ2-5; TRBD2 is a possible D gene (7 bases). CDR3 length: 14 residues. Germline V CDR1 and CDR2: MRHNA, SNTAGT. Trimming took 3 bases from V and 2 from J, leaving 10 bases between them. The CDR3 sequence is CASSEQGGQETQYF. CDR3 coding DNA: TGTGCCAGCAGTGAACAGGGAGGGCAAGAGACCCAGTACTTC.

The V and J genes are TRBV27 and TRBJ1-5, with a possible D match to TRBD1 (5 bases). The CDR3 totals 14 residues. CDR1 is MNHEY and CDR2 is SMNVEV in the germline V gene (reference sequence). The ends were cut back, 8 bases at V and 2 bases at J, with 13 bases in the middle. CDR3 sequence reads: CASGSGGGNQPQHF. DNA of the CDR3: TGTGCCAGCGGGTCGGGGGGTGGCAATCAGCCCCAGCATTTT.

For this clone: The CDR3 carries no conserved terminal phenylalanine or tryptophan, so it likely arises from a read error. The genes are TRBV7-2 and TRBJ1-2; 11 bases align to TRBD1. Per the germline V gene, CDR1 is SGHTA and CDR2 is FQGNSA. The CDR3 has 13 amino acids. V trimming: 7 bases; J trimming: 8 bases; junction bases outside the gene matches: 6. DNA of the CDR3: TGTGCCAGCACCGGACAGGGGGCGGGCGGCTACACCCTC. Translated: CASTGQGAGGYTL.

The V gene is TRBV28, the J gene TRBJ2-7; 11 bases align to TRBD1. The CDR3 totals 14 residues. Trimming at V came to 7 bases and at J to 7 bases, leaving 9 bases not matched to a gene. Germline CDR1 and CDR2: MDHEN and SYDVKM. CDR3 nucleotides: TGTGCCAGCACCTTGGGACAGGGGGTGGGGGAGCAGTACTTC. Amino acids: CASTLGQGVGEQYF.

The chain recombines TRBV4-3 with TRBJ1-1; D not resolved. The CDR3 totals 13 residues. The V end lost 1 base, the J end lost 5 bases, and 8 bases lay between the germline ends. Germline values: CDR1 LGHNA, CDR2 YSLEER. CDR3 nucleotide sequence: TGCGCCAGCAGCCAAGGACCGGGGACTGAAGCTTTCTTT. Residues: CASSQGPGTEAFF.

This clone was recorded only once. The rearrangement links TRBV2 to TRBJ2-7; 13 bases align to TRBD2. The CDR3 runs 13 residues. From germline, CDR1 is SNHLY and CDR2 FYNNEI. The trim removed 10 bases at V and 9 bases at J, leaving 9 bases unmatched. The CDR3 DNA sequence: TGTGCCAAAAACGGACTAGCGGGAGCGCGGCAGTACTTC. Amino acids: CAKNGLAGARQYF.

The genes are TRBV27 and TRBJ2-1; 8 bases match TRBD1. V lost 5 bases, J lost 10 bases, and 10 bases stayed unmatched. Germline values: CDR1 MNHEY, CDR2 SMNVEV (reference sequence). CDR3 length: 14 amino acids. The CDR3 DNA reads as TGTGCCAGCAGTCCTAACCAGGGGGCTGAAGAGCAGTTCTTC. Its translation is CASSPNQGAEEQFF.

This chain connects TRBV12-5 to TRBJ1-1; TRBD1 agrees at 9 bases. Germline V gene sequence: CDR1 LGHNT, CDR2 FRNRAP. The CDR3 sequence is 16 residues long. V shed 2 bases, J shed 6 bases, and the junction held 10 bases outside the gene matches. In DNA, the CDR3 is TGTGCTAGTGGTTTGTTCCGGGACAGGGATCTCGCTGAAGCTTTCTTT. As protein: CASGLFRDRDLAEAFF.

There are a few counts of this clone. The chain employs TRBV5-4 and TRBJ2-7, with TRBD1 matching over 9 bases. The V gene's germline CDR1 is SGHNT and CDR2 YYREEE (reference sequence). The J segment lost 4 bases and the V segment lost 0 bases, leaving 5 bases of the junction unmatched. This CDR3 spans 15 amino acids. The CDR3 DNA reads TGTGCCAGCAGCTTGGGGGGGGACAGGGCTTACGAGCAGTACTTC. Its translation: CASSLGGDRAYEQYF. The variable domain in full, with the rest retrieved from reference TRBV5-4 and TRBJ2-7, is ETGVTQSPTHLIKTRGQQVTLRCSSQSGHNTVSWYQQALGQGPQFIFQYYREEENGRGNFPPRFSGLQFPNYSSELNVNALELDDSALYLCASSLGGDRAYEQYFGPGTRLTVT.